This T cell receptor beta chain derives from a study of cytomegalovirus exposure and HLA in healthy donors. Study observations and caveats: In a later analysis, several top co-occurrence clusters appeared linked to parvovirus B19, influenza, CMV and Epstein-Barr virus.

For this clone: Its target is unknown.

V lost 0 bases and J lost 3, with 9 bases in between. Germline V gene data show CDR1 as GTSNPN and CDR2 as SVGIG (reference sequence). This CDR3 contains 13 residues. PCR was performed using 60 Vbeta and 13 Jbeta primers. The protocol was immunoSEQ multiplex PCR, while the TCRdb copy is restricted to in-frame clones and leaves out a portion. The repertoire holds 120,000 or so clones, with roughly 85% as singletons. The sequenced material came from PBMCs. The rearrangement uses TRBV30 and TRBJ2-7; D might be TRBD1 (5 bases). The clonotype originates from a man between 18 and 29 years old in good health and CMV-seropositive. As DNA, the CDR3 is TGTGCCTGGAGTGTACAAAGGGGCTACGAGCAGTACTTC. Translation: CAWSVQRGYEQYF.